Below are 15 T cell receptor beta chains sequenced from a single sample in a study of siplizumab effects on memory and regulatory T cells. Sequencing was performed with immunoSEQ multiplex PCR; in TCRdb, only in-frame clones are kept and a portion is missing. The sample consists of roughly 50,000 clones, roughly 84% of them appearing once. The source material was naive CD8+ T cells sorted from blood. These receptor sequences come from a human donor in good health.

The rearrangement uses TRBV15 and TRBJ2-1, with 7 bases aligning to TRBD1. V was clipped by 5 bases and J by 0 bases; unmatched bases: 4. Germline V gives CDR1 LNHNV, CDR2 YYDKDF (reference sequence). This CDR3 has 15 residues. The CDR3 region is CATSSDRASYNEQFF. DNA for the CDR3: TGTGCCACCAGCTCCGACAGGGCCTCCTACAATGAGCAGTTCTTC. Full variable domain (missing parts from reference TRBV15 and TRBJ2-1): DAMVIQNPRYQVTQFGKPVTLSCSQTLNHNVMYWYQQKSSQAPKLLFHYYDKDFNNEADTPDNFQSRRPNTSFCFLDIRSPGLGDTAMYLCATSSDRASYNEQFFGPGTRLTVL.

The J gene is TRBJ2-2, the V gene TRBV29-1; D call uncertain. CDR1 and CDR2 from the germline V gene are SQVTM and ANQGSEA. The ends were cut back, 2 bases at V and 5 bases at J, with 3 bases in the middle. CDR3 length: 11 amino acids. The CDR3 protein is CSVEQTGELFF. In nucleotides, the CDR3 is TGCAGCGTTGAACAAACCGGGGAGCTGTTTTTT.

In DNA form, the CDR3 reads TGTGCCAGCAGCTTCGACAGGACCTCCTACGAGCAGTACTTC. Translation gives CASSFDRTSYEQYF. The chain uses TRBV7-9 and TRBJ2-7; D might be TRBD1 (6 bases). Germline assignment: CDR1 SEHNR and CDR2 FQNEAQ (reference sequence). This CDR3 has 14 amino acids. V gave up 3 bases and J gave up 0 bases, with 9 bases separating them. Variable domain in full (rest from reference TRBV7-9 and TRBJ2-7): DTGVSQNPRHKITKRGQNVTFRCDPISEHNRLYWYRQTLGQGPEFLTYFQNEAQLEKSRLLSDRFSAERPKGSFSTLEIQRTEQGDSAMYLCASSFDRTSYEQYFGPGTRLTVT.

The J gene is TRBJ2-1, the V gene TRBV2; TRBD2 matches at 7 bases. Germline CDR1 and CDR2: SNHLY and FYNNEI. Unmatched junction bases numbered 4, after V lost 2 bases and J lost 0 bases. The CDR3 extends over 16 amino acids. CDR3 coding DNA: TGTGCCAGCAGTGAATTGGGCGGGAGCTCCTACAATGAGCAGTTCTTC. It specifies CASSELGGSSYNEQFF. The full variable domain, with the rest looked up from reference TRBV2 and TRBJ2-1, is EPEVTQTPSHQVTQMGQEVILRCVPISNHLYFYWYRQILGQKVEFLVSFYNNEISEKSEIFDDQFSVERPDGSNFTLKIRSTKLEDSAMYFCASSELGGSSYNEQFFGPGTRLTVL.

The rearrangement uses TRBV19 and TRBJ2-1; D is uncertain. V lost 5 bases and J 5 bases, leaving 10 bases between the germline ends. Per the germline V gene, CDR1 is LNHDA and CDR2 is SQIVND (reference sequence). The CDR3 is made up of 13 amino acids. Here the CDR3 DNA reads TGTGCCAGTAGTCCCTATCCTCACAATGAGCAGTTCTTC. It translates to CASSPYPHNEQFF.

This clone was seen once. The CDR3 region has the DNA TGTGCCAGCAGCCAAGATACTAGCGGGTACGAGCAGTACTTC. As protein: CASSQDTSGYEQYF. The chain is built from TRBV14 and TRBJ2-7, with 9 bases aligning to TRBD2. This CDR3 has 14 residues. The V and J ends lost 0 bases and 4 bases, in that order; junction bases with no gene match: 1. CDR1 and CDR2 from the germline V gene are SGHDN and FVKESK. Full variable domain (missing parts from reference TRBV14 and TRBJ2-7): EAGVTQFPSHSVIEKGQTVTLRCDPISGHDNLYWYRRVMGKEIKFLLHFVKESKQDESGMPNNRFLAERTGGTYSTLKVQPAELEDSGVYFCASSQDTSGYEQYFGPGTRLTVT.

This clone was observed a single time. J is TRBJ2-1 and V is TRBV27; TRBD1 agrees at 10 bases. The ends lost 6 bases at V and 7 bases at J; junction bases unmatched: 9. This CDR3 contains 15 residues. Germline lookup yields CDR1 MNHEY and CDR2 SMNVEV (reference sequence). The CDR3 loop reads CASRAGTGVQNEQFF. CDR3 in DNA: TGTGCCAGCAGGGCCGGGACAGGGGTCCAGAATGAGCAGTTCTTC.

This chain's CDR3 is CATSRVLDITQHNEQFF. DNA of the CDR3: TGTGCCACCAGCAGAGTGTTAGACATCACGCAACACAATGAGCAGTTCTTC. The V and J genes are TRBV15 and TRBJ2-1; D is unresolved. With 1 base removed from V and 5 bases from J, the gap between germline ends came to 18 bases. This CDR3 contains 17 residues. Germline loops: CDR1 LNHNV, CDR2 YYDKDF (reference sequence).

The chain uses TRBV9 and TRBJ2-1, with TRBD2 matching 7 bases. The CDR3 is made up of 15 amino acids. V trimming: 3 bases; J trimming: 7 bases; junction bases outside the gene matches: 10. Germline loops: CDR1 SGDLS, CDR2 YYNGEE. The CDR3 region is CASSAAGLGTNEQFF. For the CDR3, the DNA is TGTGCCAGCAGCGCCGCTGGACTAGGGACGAATGAGCAGTTCTTC.

The V and J genes are TRBV4-1 and TRBJ1-5; tentatively, D is TRBD1 (5 bases). Germline V gene data show CDR1 as MGHRA and CDR2 as YSYEKL. V was trimmed by 2 bases and J by 2 bases, leaving 10 bases between them. The CDR3 is 15 residues long. The CDR3 DNA follows: TGCGCCAGCAGCCAACAAGAAGGGGGCAATCAGCCCCAGCATTTT. Protein product: CASSQQEGGNQPQHF.

This clone was counted only a few times. V gene TRBV10-1 combines with J gene TRBJ1-1, with D possibly matching TRBD1 (5 bases). Trimming left V 3 bases short and J 3 bases short, with 17 bases between. The V gene's germline CDR1 is WNHNN and CDR2 SYGVQD (reference sequence). CDR3 size: 16 residues. The CDR3 protein is CASSDEPGRPDTEAFF. The DNA of the CDR3 is TGCGCCAGCAGTGACGAGCCGGGACGGCCTGACACTGAAGCTTTCTTT.

The chain links TRBV4-1 to TRBJ1-2, with TRBD1 matching 12 bases. The CDR3 has 17 amino acids. The germline gives CDR1 MGHRA, CDR2 YSYEKL. Trimming removed 4 bases from V and 8 bases from J; junction bases left unmatched: 14. The CDR3 region is CASSLLPPGQGAGGYTF. CDR3 DNA: TGCGCCAGCAGCCTCCTCCCGCCGGGACAGGGGGCGGGGGGCTACACCTTC.

The rearrangement joins TRBV15 to TRBJ1-5; no definite D call. Germline assignment: CDR1 LNHNV and CDR2 YYDKDF (reference sequence). This CDR3 region has 13 residues. The V and J ends lost 5 bases and 5 bases respectively, with 10 bases between them. DNA of the CDR3: TGTGCCACCAGCTTGGCCGGGCATCAGCCCCAGCATTTT. Translating gives CATSLAGHQPQHF.

This clone has just one count. The V and J genes are TRBV5-1 and TRBJ2-7; D possibly uses TRBD1 or TRBD2 (6 bases each). CDR1 is SGHRS and CDR2 is YFSETQ in the germline V gene. Trimming took off 1 base at V and 0 bases at J, with 11 bases between the two ends. The CDR3 has 15 residues. CDR3 bases: TGCGCCAGCAGCTTGAGAGGGGGGACCTCCTACGAGCAGTACTTC. As protein: CASSLRGGTSYEQYF.

This clone was seen once. The chain links TRBV6-1 to TRBJ1-2; D uncertain. Germline CDR1 reads MNHNS; CDR2 reads SASEGT. Between the trimmed V and J ends, which lost 1 base and 7 bases, there was a span of 4 bases. The CDR3 extends over 11 amino acids. The CDR3 loop reads CASSEGGGYTF. In DNA, the CDR3 is TGTGCCAGCAGTGAAGGGGGTGGCTACACCTTC.